The source of this T cell receptor (beta chain) is a study of OX40 agonist ivuxolimab in advanced cancers. Study information: The group had a mean age of around 60 years, ranged from about 23 to 85, and was 82.7% male.

The method was immunoSEQ multiplex PCR; TCRdb's version includes in-frame clones alone and lacks a portion of them. The sample holds over 100,000 clones, approximately 92% seen once. On this clone: The antigen remains undetermined.

The CDR3 totals 12 residues. V lost 6 bases, J lost 7 bases, and 0 bases stayed unmatched. Germline-derived CDR1 and CDR2 are SNHLY and FYNNEI. Study-level findings and limits: In general, CD8+ T cells held more expanded clones than CD4+ did, on average.

The chain combines TRBV2 with TRBJ1-6, with 7 nucleotides matching TRBD1. This TCR derives from an adult with an advanced solid tumor such as melanoma, head and neck, liver or kidney cancer. The source was CD4+ or CD8+ T cells sorted from blood, collected in a trial of the OX40 agonist ivuxolimab. The CDR3 nucleotides read TGTGCCAGCAGGGGACAGAATTCACCCCTCCACTTT. Translation: CASRGQNSPLHF.